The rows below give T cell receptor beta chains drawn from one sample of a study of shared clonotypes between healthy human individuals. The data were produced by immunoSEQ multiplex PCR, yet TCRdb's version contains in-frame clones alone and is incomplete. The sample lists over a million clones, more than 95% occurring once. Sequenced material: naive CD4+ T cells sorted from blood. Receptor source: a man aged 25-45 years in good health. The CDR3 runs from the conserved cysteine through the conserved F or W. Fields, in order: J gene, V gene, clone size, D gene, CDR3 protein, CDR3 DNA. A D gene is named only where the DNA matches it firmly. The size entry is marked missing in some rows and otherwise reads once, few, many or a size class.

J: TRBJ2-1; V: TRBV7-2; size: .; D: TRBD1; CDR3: CASSFRTGANNEQFF; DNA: TGTGCCAGCAGCTTCAGGACAGGGGCCAACAATGAGCAGTTCTTC
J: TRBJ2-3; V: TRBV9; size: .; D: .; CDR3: CASSEGRAATSTDTQYF; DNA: TGTGCCAGCAGCGAGGGCCGAGCGGCAACTAGCACAGATACGCAGTATTTT
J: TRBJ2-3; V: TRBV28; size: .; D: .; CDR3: CASMGGGDTQYF; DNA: TGTGCCAGCATGGGAGGGGGAGATACGCAGTATTTT
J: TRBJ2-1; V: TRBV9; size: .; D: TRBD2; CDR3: CASSVEDTSGRSGDNEQFF; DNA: TGTGCCAGCAGCGTAGAGGATACTAGCGGGAGGTCCGGGGACAATGAGCAGTTCTTC
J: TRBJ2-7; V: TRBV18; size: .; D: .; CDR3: CASSPETASYEQYF; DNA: TGTGCCAGCTCACCGGAGACAGCGAGCTACGAGCAGTACTTC
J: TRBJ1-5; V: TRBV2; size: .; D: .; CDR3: CASSSGVPQPQHF; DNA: TGTGCCAGCAGTAGCGGGGTCCCCCAGCCCCAGCATTTT
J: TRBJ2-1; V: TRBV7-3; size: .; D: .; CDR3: CASSLIAESSYNEQFF; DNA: TGTGCCAGCAGCTTAATAGCGGAGAGCTCCTACAATGAGCAGTTCTTC
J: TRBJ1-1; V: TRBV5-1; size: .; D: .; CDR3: CASSPTQGSTEAFF; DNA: TGCGCCAGCAGTCCAACACAGGGATCCACTGAAGCTTTCTTT
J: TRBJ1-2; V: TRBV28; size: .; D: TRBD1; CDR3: CASSPHRDRAHHYGYTF; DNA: TGTGCCAGCAGTCCCCATCGGGACAGGGCTCACCACTATGGCTACACCTTC
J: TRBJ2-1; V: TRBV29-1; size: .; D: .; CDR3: CSVDYPSSYNEQFF; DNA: TGCAGCGTTGATTATCCGTCCTCCTACAATGAGCAGTTCTTC
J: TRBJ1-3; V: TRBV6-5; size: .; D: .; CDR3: CASNPGNAGNTIYF; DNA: TGTGCCAGCAACCCGGGTAACGCTGGAAACACCATATATTTT
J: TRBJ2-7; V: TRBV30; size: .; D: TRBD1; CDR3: CAWSTGWQQYF; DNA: TGTGCCTGGTCGACAGGGTGGCAGCAGTACTTC
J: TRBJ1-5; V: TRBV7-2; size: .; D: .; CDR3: CASSLDPGIQPQHF; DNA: TGTGCCAGCAGCTTGGATCCCGGTATCCAGCCCCAGCATTTT
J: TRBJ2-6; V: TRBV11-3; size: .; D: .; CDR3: CASSPFSGANVLTF; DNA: TGTGCCAGCAGCCCCTTCTCTGGGGCCAACGTCCTGACTTTC
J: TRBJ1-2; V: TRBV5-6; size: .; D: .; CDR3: CASSLGINYGYTF; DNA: TGTGCCAGCAGCTTAGGAATCAACTATGGCTACACCTTC
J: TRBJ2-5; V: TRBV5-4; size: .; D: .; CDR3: CASSQGRVQETQYF; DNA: TGTGCCAGCAGCCAGGGACGGGTTCAAGAGACCCAGTACTTC
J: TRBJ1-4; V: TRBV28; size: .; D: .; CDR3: CASSLLSVANEKLFF; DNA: TGTGCCAGCAGTTTATTATCCGTGGCTAATGAAAAACTGTTTTTT
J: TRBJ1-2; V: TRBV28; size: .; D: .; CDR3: CASSFLGDSGFFTF; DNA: TGTGCCAGCAGTTTCCTAGGTGACAGTGGGTTTTTCACCTTC
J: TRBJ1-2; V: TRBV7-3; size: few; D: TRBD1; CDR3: CASSLDRDSIYGYTF; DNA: TGTGCCAGCAGCTTAGACCGGGACAGCATCTATGGCTACACCTTC
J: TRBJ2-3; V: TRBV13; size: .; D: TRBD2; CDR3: CASSLPRIGLAGTDTQYF; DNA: TGTGCCAGCAGCCTCCCACGGATTGGACTAGCGGGTACAGATACGCAGTATTTT
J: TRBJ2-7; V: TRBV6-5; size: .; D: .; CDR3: CASSRTESSYEQYF; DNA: TGTGCCAGCAGTCGGACGGAAAGCTCCTACGAGCAGTACTTC
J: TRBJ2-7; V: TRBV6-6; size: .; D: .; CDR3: CASSYLAGAGEQYF; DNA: TGTGCCAGCAGTTACTTGGCAGGGGCTGGCGAGCAGTACTTC
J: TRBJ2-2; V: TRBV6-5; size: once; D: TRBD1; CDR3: CASSYSGQENTGELFF; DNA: TGTGCCAGCAGTTACTCGGGACAGGAGAACACCGGGGAGCTGTTTTTT
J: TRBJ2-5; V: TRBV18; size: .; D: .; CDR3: CASSPRDSDQETQYF; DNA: TGTGCCAGCTCACCTCGGGACTCCGACCAAGAGACCCAGTACTTC